A selection of T cell receptor beta chains follows, all from one sample in a study of chemoradiotherapy in HPV16-positive cancers. Some clones are missing from TCRdb's copy, which holds only in-frame ones; the method was immunoSEQ multiplex PCR. The sample has approximately 6,000 clones, more than 85% seen once. Sample: blood, taken from a patient who underwent chemoradiotherapy. Receptors were obtained from a human donor with HPV-associated anogenital cancer. The CDR3 runs from the conserved cysteine through the conserved F or W. A D gene is named only where the DNA matches it firmly. The size field is filled for only some rows; it gives once, few, many or a size class.

v_gene,j_gene,d_gene,abundance,CDR3aa,CDR3nt
TRBV19,TRBJ2-3,NA,NA,CASSVGAGTDTQYF,TGTGCCAGTAGTGTGGGGGCGGGCACAGATACGCAGTATTTT
TRBV15,TRBJ1-4,NA,NA,CATSRAYATNEKLFF,TGTGCCACCAGCAGAGCCTACGCAACTAATGAAAAACTGTTTTTT
TRBV5-4,TRBJ2-7,NA,NA,CAFRLGTSYEQYF,TGTGCCTTTCGACTTGGCACCTCCTACGAGCAGTACTTC
TRBV18,TRBJ2-1,TRBD1,NA,CASSPDRVGEQFF,TGTGCCAGCTCCCCGGACAGGGTGGGTGAGCAGTTCTTC
TRBV21-1,TRBJ1-5,NA,NA,CASSKGTGSKSNQPQHF,TGTGCCAGCAGCAAGGGGACAGGGAGTAAGAGCAATCAGCCCCAGCATTTT
TRBV4-1,TRBJ1-3,NA,NA,CASSQGELSGNTIYF,TGCGCCAGCAGCCAGGGCGAACTCTCTGGAAACACCATATATTTT
TRBV6-5,TRBJ2-3,NA,once,CASSLYGDTQYF,TGTGCCAGCAGTCTCTATGGGGATACGCAGTATTTT
TRBV27,TRBJ2-1,TRBD2,NA,CASSGYTSGRGRGEQFF,TGTGCCAGCAGTGGGTACACTAGCGGGAGGGGTCGTGGTGAGCAGTTCTTC
TRBV10-3,TRBJ2-7,NA,NA,CAISDEGGTSYEQYF,TGTGCCATCAGTGATGAAGGGGGGACCTCCTACGAGCAGTACTTC
TRBV9,TRBJ2-1,NA,NA,CASSTGLLINEQFF,TGTGCCAGCAGCACGGGACTGTTAATAAATGAGCAGTTCTTC
TRBV15,TRBJ1-2,NA,NA,CATSRDRRQDGYTF,TGTGCCACCAGCAGAGATCGGAGACAGGATGGCTACACCTTC
TRBV6-1,TRBJ2-5,TRBD2,NA,CASSELAGGQETQYF,TGTGCCAGCAGTGAACTAGCGGGGGGGCAAGAGACCCAGTACTTC
TRBV5-4,TRBJ2-2,TRBD1,NA,CASSLWLVRQGAGELFF,TGTGCCAGCAGCTTATGGCTTGTCCGGCAGGGGGCCGGGGAGCTGTTTTTT
TRBV18,TRBJ2-5,TRBD1,NA,CASSPPGQGETQYF,TGTGCCAGCTCACCACCGGGACAGGGGGAGACCCAGTACTTC
TRBV9,TRBJ2-7,NA,NA,CASSPRGVSYEQYF,TGTGCCAGCAGCCCGCGAGGGGTATCCTACGAGCAGTACTTC
TRBV9,TRBJ1-2,NA,NA,CASSVAYNYGYTF,TGTGCCAGCAGCGTAGCTTATAACTATGGCTACACCTTC
TRBV27,TRBJ2-7,TRBD2,NA,CASRGTSGSIYEQYF,TGTGCCAGCAGGGGGACTAGCGGGAGTATCTACGAGCAGTACTTC
TRBV4-1,TRBJ1-1,TRBD1,NA,CASSLGQENTEAFF,TGCGCCAGCAGCCTCGGACAGGAGAACACTGAAGCTTTCTTT
TRBV18,TRBJ2-3,NA,NA,CASSPEGEADTQYF,TGTGCCAGCTCACCCGAGGGGGAGGCAGATACGCAGTATTTT
TRBV28,TRBJ2-2,TRBD1,hyperexpanded,CASSTGTENTGELFF,TGTGCCAGCAGTACCGGGACAGAGAACACCGGGGAGCTGTTTTTT
TRBV5-1,TRBJ1-6,NA,NA,CASSLANSPLHF,TGCGCCAGCAGCTTGGCGAATTCACCCCTCCACTTT
TRBV27,TRBJ2-7,NA,NA,CASRTLSSYEQYF,TGTGCCAGCCGGACACTCAGCTCCTACGAGCAGTACTTC
TRBV28,TRBJ1-4,TRBD1,NA,CASSIGGQGRGGEKLFF,TGTGCCAGCTCCATCGGCGGACAGGGACGGGGAGGTGAAAAACTGTTTTTT
TRBV9,TRBJ2-1,NA,NA,CASSPGLNPNNEQFF,TGTGCCAGCAGCCCCGGCCTCAACCCGAACAATGAGCAGTTCTTC
TRBV6-5,TRBJ2-7,TRBD1,NA,CASSYSAGQGSDEQYF,TGTGCCAGCAGTTACTCAGCGGGACAGGGATCGGATGAGCAGTACTTC
TRBV29-1,TRBJ2-5,TRBD2,once,CSVATTSGRETQYF,TGCAGCGTTGCCACGACTAGCGGGCGAGAGACCCAGTACTTC
TRBV7-9,TRBJ1-4,NA,NA,CASSQRRSQEKLFF,TGTGCCAGCAGCCAGAGGCGGAGTCAAGAAAAACTGTTTTTT
TRBV19,TRBJ1-3,NA,NA,CASSSPGGATSGNTIYF,TGTGCCAGTAGTTCACCTGGGGGGGCTACCTCTGGAAACACCATATATTTT
TRBV28,TRBJ1-5,NA,NA,CASSLYGSNQPQHF,TGTGCCAGCAGTTTATACGGAAGCAATCAGCCCCAGCATTTT
TRBV9,TRBJ1-1,NA,NA,CASSDPRPNTEAFF,TGTGCCAGCAGCGATCCTAGGCCGAACACTGAAGCTTTCTTT
TRBV4-3,TRBJ2-7,NA,NA,CASSQDRRANSYEQYF,TGCGCCAGCAGCCAAGATCGGCGGGCCAACTCCTACGAGCAGTACTTC
TRBV6-4,TRBJ1-1,NA,NA,CATQAILNTEAFF,TGTGCCACTCAGGCTATATTGAACACTGAAGCTTTCTTT
TRBV5-1,TRBJ2-3,TRBD2,NA,CASSPGLAGAGDTQYF,TGCGCCAGCAGCCCCGGACTAGCGGGGGCGGGGGATACGCAGTATTTT
TRBV19,TRBJ2-5,TRBD2,NA,CASSMGTSPETQYF,TGTGCCAGTAGTATGGGGACTAGCCCAGAGACCCAGTACTTC
TRBV27,TRBJ2-2,NA,NA,CASSLLASLGTGELFF,TGTGCCAGCAGTCTCCTGGCTAGTCTTGGGACCGGGGAGCTGTTTTTT
TRBV29-1,TRBJ1-5,NA,few,CSVRDSNQPQHF,TGCAGCGTCCGGGACTCTAATCAGCCCCAGCATTTT
TRBV6-1,TRBJ1-5,TRBD1,NA,CASSTGTRQPQHF,TGTGCCAGTTCGACAGGGACGAGGCAGCCCCAGCATTTT
TRBV5-8,TRBJ2-3,NA,NA,CASSRTKGGTDTQYF,TGTGCCAGCAGCCGGACCAAGGGCGGCACAGATACGCAGTATTTT
TRBV15,TRBJ2-7,TRBD1,NA,CATSRDRGTGLEQYF,TGTGCCACCAGCAGAGATAGGGGGACAGGGCTCGAGCAGTACTTC
TRBV7-2,TRBJ1-4,TRBD1,NA,CASSPVGTGNEKLFF,TGTGCCAGCAGCCCCGTGGGGACAGGGAATGAAAAACTGTTTTTT
TRBV29-1,TRBJ2-7,NA,NA,CSVQTGPYEQYF,TGCAGCGTACAGACAGGACCCTACGAGCAGTACTTC
TRBV5-1,TRBJ1-1,NA,NA,CATSPGPMGNTEAFF,TGCGCCACCTCCCCGGGCCCCATGGGGAACACTGAAGCTTTCTTT
TRBV6-1,TRBJ1-6,TRBD1,NA,CASSEAYRGGSPLHF,TGTGCCAGCAGTGAAGCATACAGGGGTGGTTCACCCCTCCACTTT
TRBV20-1,TRBJ1-4,NA,NA,CSARENEKLFF,TGCAGTGCTAGAGAAAATGAAAAACTGTTTTTT
TRBV5-1,TRBJ1-3,TRBD1,NA,CASSTGTGNRPGNTIYF,TGCGCCAGCAGCACGGGGACAGGGAACCGGCCTGGAAACACCATATATTTT
TRBV7-7,TRBJ2-1,TRBD2,NA,CASSLLAGSREQFF,TGTGCTAGCAGCTTATTAGCGGGCAGCAGGGAGCAGTTCTTC
TRBV7-9,TRBJ1-3,NA,few,CASSLDVGGGNTIYF,TGTGCCAGCAGCTTAGATGTAGGTGGAGGAAACACCATATATTTT
TRBV11-2,TRBJ2-5,NA,NA,CASSLGASQTQYF,TGTGCCAGCAGCTTAGGAGCTAGCCAGACCCAGTACTTC
TRBV4-1,TRBJ1-1,TRBD1,NA,CASSQRTGLNTEAFF,TGCGCCAGCAGCCAGAGGACAGGGTTGAACACTGAAGCTTTCTTT
TRBV4-3,TRBJ2-5,TRBD2,NA,CASSQDLPSLAGQETQYF,TGCGCCAGCAGCCAAGATCTGCCATCCCTAGCGGGACAAGAGACCCAGTACTTC
TRBV10-3,TRBJ1-2,NA,NA,CAISEDNYGYTF,TGTGCCATCAGTGAGGATAACTATGGCTACACCTTC
TRBV18,TRBJ1-1,NA,NA,CASSPSVLNTEAFF,TGTGCCAGCTCACCATCGGTTTTGAACACTGAAGCTTTCTTT
TRBV5-5,TRBJ2-1,TRBD2,NA,CASSLLRLADSYNEQFF,TGTGCCAGCAGCTTGTTGCGGCTAGCGGATTCCTACAATGAGCAGTTCTTC
TRBV5-1,TRBJ1-4,NA,NA,CASSLQATNEKLFF,TGCGCCAGCAGTCTACAGGCAACTAATGAAAAACTGTTTTTT
TRBV7-3,TRBJ2-1,TRBD2,NA,CASSPGLAVYNEQFF,TGTGCCAGCAGCCCGGGACTAGCGGTATACAATGAGCAGTTCTTC
TRBV7-9,TRBJ2-1,NA,NA,CASSLFTGSSYNEQFF,TGTGCCAGCAGCTTATTCACAGGGTCCTCCTACAATGAGCAGTTCTTC